The clone carrying this TCR beta chain was counted once. The CDR3 runs to 13 residues. Deletions cut 5 bases from V and 5 bases from J, with 10 bases between. Per the germline V gene, CDR1 is SGHRS and CDR2 is YFSETQ. The authors' processing: Estimation of nucleated cell counts was performed using reference gene primer amplification. Clones were read by immunoSEQ multiplex PCR, and TCRdb kept only the in-frame ones, dropping some. V, J and clone size are taken as reported in that table, and D and trimming were inferred from the DNA itself. The table lists 60,000 to 70,000 clones, 65% to 90% of them singletons, with 2.5% to 3.5% in the top ten. These data are taken from a study of blood T cell repertoires in COVID-19. Background on the study: Material from acute and convalescent COVID-19 was sourced from the United States, Italy and Spain. The analysed material was cDNA or gDNA that came from T cells, B-cell-depleted T cells, or PBMCs.

The material sequenced was peripheral blood. The source is an elderly man with acute or convalescent COVID-19. This chain connects TRBV5-1 to TRBJ1-4, with no clear D. The CDR3 DNA reads TGCGCCAGCAGGTCTGGTGAGAATGAAAAACTGTTTTTT. As protein: CASRSGENEKLFF. Full variable domain (missing parts from reference TRBV5-1 and TRBJ1-4): KAGVTQTPRYLIKTRGQQVTLSCSPISGHRSVSWYQQTPGQGLQFLFEYFSETQRNKGNFPGRFSGRQFSNSRSEMNVSTLELGDSALYLCASRSGENEKLFFGSGTQLSVL.